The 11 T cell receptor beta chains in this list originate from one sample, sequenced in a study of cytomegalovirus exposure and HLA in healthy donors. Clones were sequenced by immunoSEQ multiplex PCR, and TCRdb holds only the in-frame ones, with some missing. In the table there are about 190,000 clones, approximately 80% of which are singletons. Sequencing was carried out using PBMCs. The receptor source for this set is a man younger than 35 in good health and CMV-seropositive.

Here the CDR3 reads CASSDRGNNQPQHF. Written as DNA, the CDR3 is TGTGCCAGCAGTGACAGGGGGAACAATCAGCCCCAGCATTTT. The chain carries TRBV2 and TRBJ1-5, with 7 bases lining up with TRBD1. The CDR3 extends over 14 amino acids. The germline V gene has CDR1 SNHLY and CDR2 FYNNEI. With V trimmed by 3 bases and J by 3 bases, 2 bases remained unmatched.

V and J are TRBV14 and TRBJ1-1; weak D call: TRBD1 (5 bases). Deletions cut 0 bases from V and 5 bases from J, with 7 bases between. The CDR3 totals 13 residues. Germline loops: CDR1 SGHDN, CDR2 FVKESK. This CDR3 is CASSQEQVTEAFF. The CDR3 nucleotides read TGTGCCAGCAGCCAAGAACAGGTGACTGAAGCTTTCTTT.

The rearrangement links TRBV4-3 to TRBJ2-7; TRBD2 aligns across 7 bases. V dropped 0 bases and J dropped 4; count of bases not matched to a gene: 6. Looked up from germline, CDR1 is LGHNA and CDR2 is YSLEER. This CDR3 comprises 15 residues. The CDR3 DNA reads TGCGCCAGCAGCCAAGACGGGGCGGGAGTGTACGAGCAGTACTTC. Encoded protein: CASSQDGAGVYEQYF.

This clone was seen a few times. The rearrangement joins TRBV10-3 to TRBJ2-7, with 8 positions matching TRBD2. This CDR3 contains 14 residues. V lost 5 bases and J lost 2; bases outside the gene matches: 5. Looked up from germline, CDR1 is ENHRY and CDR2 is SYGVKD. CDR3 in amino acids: CAISLAGPTYEQYF. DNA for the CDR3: TGTGCCATCAGTTTAGCGGGACCTACCTACGAGCAGTACTTC.

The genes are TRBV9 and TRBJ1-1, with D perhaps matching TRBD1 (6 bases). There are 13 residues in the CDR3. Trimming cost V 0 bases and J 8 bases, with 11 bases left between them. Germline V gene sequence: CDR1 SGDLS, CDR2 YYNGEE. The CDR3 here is CASSVARQGEAFF. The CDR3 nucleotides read TGTGCCAGCAGCGTAGCTCGCCAGGGGGAAGCTTTCTTT.

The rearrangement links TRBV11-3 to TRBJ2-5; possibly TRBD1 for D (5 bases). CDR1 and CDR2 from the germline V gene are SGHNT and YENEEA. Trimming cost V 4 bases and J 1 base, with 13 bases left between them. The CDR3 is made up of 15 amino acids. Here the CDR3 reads CASSSPQGGQETQYF. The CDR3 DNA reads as TGTGCCAGCAGCTCTCCCCAGGGTGGCCAAGAGACCCAGTACTTC.

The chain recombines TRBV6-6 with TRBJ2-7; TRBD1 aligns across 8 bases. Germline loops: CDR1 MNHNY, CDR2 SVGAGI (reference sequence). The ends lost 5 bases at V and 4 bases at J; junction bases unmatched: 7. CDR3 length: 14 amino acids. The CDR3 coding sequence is TGTGCCAGCAGTCAGGGCCAGGGGGCGTACGAGCAGTACTTC. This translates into CASSQGQGAYEQYF.

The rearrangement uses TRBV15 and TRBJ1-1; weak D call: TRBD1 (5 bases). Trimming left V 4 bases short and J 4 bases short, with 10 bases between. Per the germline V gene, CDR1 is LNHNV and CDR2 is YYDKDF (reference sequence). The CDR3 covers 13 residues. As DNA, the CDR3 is TGTGCCACCAGCACCCGACAGAGCACTGAAGCTTTCTTT. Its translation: CATSTRQSTEAFF.

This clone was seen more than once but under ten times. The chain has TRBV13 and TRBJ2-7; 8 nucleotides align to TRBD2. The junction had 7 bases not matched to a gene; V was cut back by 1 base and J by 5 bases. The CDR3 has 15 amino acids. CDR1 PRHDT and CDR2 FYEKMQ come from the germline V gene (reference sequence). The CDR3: CASSLAGGPWDEQYF. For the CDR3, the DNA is TGTGCCAGCAGCTTAGCGGGAGGGCCGTGGGACGAGCAGTACTTC.

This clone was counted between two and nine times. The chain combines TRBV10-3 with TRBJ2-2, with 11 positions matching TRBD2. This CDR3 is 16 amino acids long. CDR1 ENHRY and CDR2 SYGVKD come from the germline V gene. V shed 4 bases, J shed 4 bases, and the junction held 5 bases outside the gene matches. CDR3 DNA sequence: TGTGCCATCAGTGCCCTAGCGGGAGGTGGCACCGGGGAGCTGTTTTTT. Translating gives CAISALAGGGTGELFF.

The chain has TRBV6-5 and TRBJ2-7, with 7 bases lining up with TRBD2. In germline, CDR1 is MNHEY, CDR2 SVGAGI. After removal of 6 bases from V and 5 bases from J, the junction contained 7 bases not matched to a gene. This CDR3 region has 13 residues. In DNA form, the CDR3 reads TGTGCCAGCAGGCGGGAGCTACGGGACGAGCAGTACTTC. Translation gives CASRRELRDEQYF.